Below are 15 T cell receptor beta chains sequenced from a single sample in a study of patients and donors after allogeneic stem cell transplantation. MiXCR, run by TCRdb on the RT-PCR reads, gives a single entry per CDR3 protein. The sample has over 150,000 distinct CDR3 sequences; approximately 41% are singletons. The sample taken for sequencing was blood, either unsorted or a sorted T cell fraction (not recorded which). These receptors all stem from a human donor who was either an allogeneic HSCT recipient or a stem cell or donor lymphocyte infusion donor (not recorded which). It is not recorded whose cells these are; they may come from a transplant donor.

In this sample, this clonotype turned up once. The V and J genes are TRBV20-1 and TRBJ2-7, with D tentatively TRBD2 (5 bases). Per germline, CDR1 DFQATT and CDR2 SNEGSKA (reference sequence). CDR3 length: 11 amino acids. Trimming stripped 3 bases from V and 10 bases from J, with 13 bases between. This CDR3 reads CSARELGSQYF. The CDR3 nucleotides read TGCAGTGCTAGGGAACTAGGTTCCCAGTACTTC.

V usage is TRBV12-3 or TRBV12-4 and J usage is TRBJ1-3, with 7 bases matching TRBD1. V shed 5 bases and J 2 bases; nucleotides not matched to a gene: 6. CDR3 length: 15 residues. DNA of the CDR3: TGTGCCAGCAGTGATCGAACAGGGGCTGGAAACACCATATATTTT. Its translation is CASSDRTGAGNTIYF.

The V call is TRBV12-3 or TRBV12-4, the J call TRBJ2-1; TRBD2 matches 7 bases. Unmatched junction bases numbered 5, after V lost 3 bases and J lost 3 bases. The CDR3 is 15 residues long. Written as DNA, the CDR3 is TGTGCCAGCAGTTTCCCCAGCGGGGACTACAATGAGCAGTTCTTC. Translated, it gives CASSFPSGDYNEQFF.

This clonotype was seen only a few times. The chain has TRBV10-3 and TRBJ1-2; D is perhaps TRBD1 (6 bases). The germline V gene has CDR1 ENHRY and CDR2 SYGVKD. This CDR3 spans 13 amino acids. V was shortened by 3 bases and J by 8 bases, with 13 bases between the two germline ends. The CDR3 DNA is TGTGCCATCAGTGAAAACAGGGACGACGGCTACACCTTC. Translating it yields CAISENRDDGYTF.

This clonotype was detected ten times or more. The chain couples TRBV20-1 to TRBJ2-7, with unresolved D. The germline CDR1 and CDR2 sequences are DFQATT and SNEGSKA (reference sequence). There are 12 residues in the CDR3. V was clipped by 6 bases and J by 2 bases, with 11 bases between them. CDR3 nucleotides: TGCAGTGCCGTGGCAGGTACCTACGAGCAGTACTTC. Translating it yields CSAVAGTYEQYF.

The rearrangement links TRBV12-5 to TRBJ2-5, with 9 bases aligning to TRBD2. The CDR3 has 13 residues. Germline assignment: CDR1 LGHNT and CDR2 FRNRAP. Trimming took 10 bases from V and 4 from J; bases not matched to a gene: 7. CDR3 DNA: TGTGCTATTAGAGCGGGGGGAGGAGAGACCCAGTACTTC. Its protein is CAIRAGGGETQYF.

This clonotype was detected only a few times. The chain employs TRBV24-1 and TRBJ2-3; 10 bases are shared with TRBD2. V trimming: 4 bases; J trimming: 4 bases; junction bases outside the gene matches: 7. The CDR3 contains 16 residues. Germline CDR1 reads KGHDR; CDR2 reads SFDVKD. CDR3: CATSDAAGGPSDTQYF. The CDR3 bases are TGTGCCACCAGTGACGCAGCGGGAGGGCCCTCAGATACGCAGTATTTT.

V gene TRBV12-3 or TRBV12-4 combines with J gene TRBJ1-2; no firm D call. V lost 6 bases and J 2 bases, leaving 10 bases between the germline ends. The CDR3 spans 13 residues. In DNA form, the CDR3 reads TGTGCCAGCAGATCAGTTAACAACTATGGCTACACCTTC. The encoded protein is CASRSVNNYGYTF.

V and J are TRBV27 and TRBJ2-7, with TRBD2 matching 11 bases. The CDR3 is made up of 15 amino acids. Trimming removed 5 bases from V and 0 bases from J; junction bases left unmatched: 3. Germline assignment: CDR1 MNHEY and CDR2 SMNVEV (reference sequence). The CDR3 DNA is TGTGCCAGCAGTCCGACTAGCGGGACCTCCTACGAGCAGTACTTC. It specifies CASSPTSGTSYEQYF.

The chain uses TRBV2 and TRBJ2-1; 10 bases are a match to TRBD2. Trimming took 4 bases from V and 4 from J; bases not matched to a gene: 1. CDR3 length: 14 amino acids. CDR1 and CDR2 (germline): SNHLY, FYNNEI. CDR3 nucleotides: TGTGCCAGCAGTGGGACTAGCGGATACAATGAGCAGTTCTTC. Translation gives CASSGTSGYNEQFF.

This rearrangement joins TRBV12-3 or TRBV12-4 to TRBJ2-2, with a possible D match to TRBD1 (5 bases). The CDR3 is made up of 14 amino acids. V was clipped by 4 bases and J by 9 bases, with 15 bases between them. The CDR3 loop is CASSSPSGYRELFF. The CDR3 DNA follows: TGTGCCAGCAGTTCCCCATCAGGGTACCGGGAGCTGTTTTTT.

In DNA form, the CDR3 reads TGCAGCGTGACGGACGGATCCTACGAGCAGTACTTC. Translation: CSVTDGSYEQYF. The chain carries TRBV29-1 and TRBJ2-7; D unclear. The V and J ends lost 6 bases and 1 base respectively, with 10 bases between them. CDR1 and CDR2 (germline): SQVTM, ANQGSEA. The CDR3 length is 12 residues.

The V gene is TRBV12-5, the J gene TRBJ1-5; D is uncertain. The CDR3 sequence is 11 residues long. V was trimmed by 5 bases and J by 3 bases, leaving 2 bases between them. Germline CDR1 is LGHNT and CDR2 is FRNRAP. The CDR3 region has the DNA TGTGCTAGTGGTAACAATCAGCCCCAGCATTTT. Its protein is CASGNNQPQHF. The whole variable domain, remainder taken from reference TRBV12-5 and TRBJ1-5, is DARVTQTPRHKVTEMGQEVTMRCQPILGHNTVFWYRQTMMQGLELLAYFRNRAPLDDSGMPKDRFSAEMPDATLATLKIQPSEPRDSAVYFCASGNNQPQHFGDGTRLSIL.

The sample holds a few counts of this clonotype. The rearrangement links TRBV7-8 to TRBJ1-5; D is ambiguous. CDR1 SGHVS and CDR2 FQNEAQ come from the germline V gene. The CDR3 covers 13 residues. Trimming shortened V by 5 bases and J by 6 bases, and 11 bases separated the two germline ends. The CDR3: CASSPPGVQPQHF. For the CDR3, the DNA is TGTGCCAGCAGCCCGCCTGGGGTTCAGCCCCAGCATTTT.

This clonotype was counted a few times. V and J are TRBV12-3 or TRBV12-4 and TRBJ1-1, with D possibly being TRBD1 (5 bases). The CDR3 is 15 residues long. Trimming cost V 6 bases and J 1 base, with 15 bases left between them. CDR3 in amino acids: CASRLFQGPNTEAFF. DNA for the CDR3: TGTGCCAGCAGGCTATTCCAGGGCCCGAACACTGAAGCTTTCTTT.